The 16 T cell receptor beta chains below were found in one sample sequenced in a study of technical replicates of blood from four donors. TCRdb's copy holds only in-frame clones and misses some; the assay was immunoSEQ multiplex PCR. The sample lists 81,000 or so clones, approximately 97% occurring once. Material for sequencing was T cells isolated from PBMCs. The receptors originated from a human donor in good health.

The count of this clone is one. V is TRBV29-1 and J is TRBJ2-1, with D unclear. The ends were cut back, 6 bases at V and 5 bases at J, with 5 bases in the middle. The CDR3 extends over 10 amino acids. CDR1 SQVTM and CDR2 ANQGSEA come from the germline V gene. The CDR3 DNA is TGCAGCGTCCATCACAATGAGCAGTTCTTC. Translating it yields CSVHHNEQFF.

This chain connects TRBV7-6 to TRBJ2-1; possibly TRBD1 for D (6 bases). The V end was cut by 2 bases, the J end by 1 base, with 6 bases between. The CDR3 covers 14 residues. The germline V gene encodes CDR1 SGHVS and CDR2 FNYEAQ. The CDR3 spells CASSLQGSYNEQFF. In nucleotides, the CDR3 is TGTGCCAGCAGCTTACAGGGGTCCTACAATGAGCAGTTCTTC.

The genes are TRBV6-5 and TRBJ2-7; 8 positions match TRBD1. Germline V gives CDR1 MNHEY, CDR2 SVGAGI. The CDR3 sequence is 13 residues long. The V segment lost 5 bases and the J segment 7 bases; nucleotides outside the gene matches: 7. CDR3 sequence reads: CASSQGQAQEQYF. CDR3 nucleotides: TGTGCCAGCAGTCAGGGACAGGCCCAGGAGCAGTACTTC.

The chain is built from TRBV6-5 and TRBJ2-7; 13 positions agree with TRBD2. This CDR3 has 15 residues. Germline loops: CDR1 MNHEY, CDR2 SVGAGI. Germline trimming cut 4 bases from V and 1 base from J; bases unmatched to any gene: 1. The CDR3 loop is CASSSGLAGSYEQYF. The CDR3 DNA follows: TGTGCCAGCAGTTCGGGACTAGCGGGGTCCTACGAGCAGTACTTC.

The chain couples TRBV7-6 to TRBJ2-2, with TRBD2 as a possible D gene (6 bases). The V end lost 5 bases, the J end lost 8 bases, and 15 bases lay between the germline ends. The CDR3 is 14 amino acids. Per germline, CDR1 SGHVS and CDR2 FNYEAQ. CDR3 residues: CASSRATSTGELFF. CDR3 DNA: TGTGCCAGCAGCCGAGCTACTAGCACTGGGGAGCTGTTTTTT.

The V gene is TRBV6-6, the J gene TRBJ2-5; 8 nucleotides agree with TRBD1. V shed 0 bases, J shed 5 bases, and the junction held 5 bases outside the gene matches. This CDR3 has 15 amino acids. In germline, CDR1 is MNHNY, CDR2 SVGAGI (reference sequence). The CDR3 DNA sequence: TGTGCCAGCAGTTACTCGACAGGGGCGTGGGAGACCCAGTACTTC. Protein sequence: CASSYSTGAWETQYF.

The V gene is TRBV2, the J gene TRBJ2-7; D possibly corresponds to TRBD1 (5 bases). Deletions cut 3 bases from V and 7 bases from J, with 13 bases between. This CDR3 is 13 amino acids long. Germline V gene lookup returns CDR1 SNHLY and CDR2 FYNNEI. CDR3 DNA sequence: TGTGCCAGCAGTGATGGGGCTCCCTGGGAGCAGTACTTC. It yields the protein CASSDGAPWEQYF. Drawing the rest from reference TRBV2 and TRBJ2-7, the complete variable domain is EPEVTQTPSHQVTQMGQEVILRCVPISNHLYFYWYRQILGQKVEFLVSFYNNEISEKSEIFDDQFSVERPDGSNFTLKIRSTKLEDSAMYFCASSDGAPWEQYFGPGTRLTVT.

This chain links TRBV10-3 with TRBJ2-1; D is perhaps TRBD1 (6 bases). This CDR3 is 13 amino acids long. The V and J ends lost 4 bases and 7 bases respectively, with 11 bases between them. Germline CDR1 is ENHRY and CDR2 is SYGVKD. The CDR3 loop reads CAISGTTGNEQFF. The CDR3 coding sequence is TGTGCCATCAGTGGTACAACAGGGAATGAGCAGTTCTTC.

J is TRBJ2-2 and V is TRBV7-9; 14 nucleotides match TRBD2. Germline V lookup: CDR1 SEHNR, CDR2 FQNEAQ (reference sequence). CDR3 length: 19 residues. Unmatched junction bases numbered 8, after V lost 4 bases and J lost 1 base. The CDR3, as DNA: TGTGCCAGCAGCTCGTATCCTGGACTAGCGGGAGGGAACACCGGGGAGCTGTTTTTT. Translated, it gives CASSSYPGLAGGNTGELFF.

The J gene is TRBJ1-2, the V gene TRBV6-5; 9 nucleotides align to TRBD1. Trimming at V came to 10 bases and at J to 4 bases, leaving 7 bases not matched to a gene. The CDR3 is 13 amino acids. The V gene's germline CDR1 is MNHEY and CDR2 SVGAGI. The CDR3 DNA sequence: TGTGCCACCAGGGGACAGGGAGTCTATGGCTACACCTTC. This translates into CATRGQGVYGYTF.

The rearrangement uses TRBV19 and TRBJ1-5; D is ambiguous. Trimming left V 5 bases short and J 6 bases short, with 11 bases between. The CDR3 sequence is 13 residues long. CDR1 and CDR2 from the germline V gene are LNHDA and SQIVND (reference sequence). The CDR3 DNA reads TGTGCCAGTAGTGCCGGTGCAGGTCAGCCCCAGCATTTT. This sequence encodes CASSAGAGQPQHF.

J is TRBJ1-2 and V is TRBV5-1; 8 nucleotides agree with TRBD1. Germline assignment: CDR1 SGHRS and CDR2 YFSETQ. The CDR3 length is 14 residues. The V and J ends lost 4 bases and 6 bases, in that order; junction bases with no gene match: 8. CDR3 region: CASSGRQGQDGYTF. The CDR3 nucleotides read TGCGCCAGCAGCGGGCGACAGGGGCAGGATGGCTACACCTTC. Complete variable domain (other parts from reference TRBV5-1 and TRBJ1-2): KAGVTQTPRYLIKTRGQQVTLSCSPISGHRSVSWYQQTPGQGLQFLFEYFSETQRNKGNFPGRFSGRQFSNSRSEMNVSTLELGDSALYLCASSGRQGQDGYTFGSGTRLTVV.

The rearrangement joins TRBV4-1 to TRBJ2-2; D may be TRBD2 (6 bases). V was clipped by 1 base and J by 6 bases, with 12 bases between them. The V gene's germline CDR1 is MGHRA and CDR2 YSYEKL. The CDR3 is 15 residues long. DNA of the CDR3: TGCGCCAGCAGCCAAGGGGACTCACGGGCCGGGGAGCTGTTTTTT. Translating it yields CASSQGDSRAGELFF.

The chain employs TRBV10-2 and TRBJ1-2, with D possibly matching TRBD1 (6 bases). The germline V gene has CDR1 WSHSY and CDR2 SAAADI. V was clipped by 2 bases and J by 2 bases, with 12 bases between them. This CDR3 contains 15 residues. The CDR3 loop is CASSENTGTNYGYTF. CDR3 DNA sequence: TGCGCCAGCAGTGAGAATACAGGGACGAACTATGGCTACACCTTC.

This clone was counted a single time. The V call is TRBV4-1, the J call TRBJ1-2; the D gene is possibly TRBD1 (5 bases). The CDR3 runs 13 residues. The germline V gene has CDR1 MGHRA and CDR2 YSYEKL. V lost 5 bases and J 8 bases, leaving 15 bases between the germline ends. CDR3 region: CASSSNRGGGYTF. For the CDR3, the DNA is TGCGCCAGCAGCTCCAATCGGGGGGGAGGCTACACCTTC.

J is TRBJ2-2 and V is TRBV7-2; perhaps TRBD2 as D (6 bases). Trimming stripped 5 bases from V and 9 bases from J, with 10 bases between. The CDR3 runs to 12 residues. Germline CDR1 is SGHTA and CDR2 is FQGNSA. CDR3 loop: CASSRGTWELFF. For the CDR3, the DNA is TGTGCCAGCAGCCGGGGGACTTGGGAGCTGTTTTTT.